This TCR beta chain was observed in a study of control samples from healthy donors and cancer patients. The ends were cut back, 1 base at V and 8 bases at J, with 20 bases in the middle. The germline CDR1 and CDR2 sequences are LGHDT and YNNKEL (reference sequence). There are 17 residues in the CDR3. Data came from immunoSEQ multiplex PCR; TCRdb stores just in-frame clones and leaves some out. The sample carries just over 90,000 clones, roughly 86% recorded once. The source material was blood. V gene TRBV3-1 (or the pseudogene TRBV3-2) combines with J gene TRBJ1-4; no reliable D call. The receptor's source is a woman in her 50s in good health. The CDR3 sequence is CASSQGAARAVGEKLFF. The DNA of the CDR3 is TGTGCCAGCAGCCAAGGAGCAGCTAGGGCAGTAGGGGAAAAACTGTTTTTT.